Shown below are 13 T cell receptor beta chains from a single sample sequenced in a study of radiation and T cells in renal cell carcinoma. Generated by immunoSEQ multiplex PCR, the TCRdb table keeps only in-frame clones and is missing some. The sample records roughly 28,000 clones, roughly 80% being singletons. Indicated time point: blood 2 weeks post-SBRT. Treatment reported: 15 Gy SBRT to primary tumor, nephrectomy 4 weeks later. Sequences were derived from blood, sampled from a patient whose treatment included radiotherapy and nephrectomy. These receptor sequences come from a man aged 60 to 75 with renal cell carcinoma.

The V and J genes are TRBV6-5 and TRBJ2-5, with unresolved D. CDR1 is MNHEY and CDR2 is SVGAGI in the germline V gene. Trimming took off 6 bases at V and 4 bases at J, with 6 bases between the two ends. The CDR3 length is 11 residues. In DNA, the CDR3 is TGTGCCAGCAGCCCCGGAGAGACCCAGTACTTC. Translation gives CASSPGETQYF.

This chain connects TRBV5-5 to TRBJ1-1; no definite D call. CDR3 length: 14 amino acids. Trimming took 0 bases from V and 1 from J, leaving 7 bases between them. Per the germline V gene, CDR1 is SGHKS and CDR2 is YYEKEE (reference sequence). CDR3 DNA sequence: TGTGCCAGCAGCTTGGACGGCAGGAACACTGAAGCTTTCTTT. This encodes CASSLDGRNTEAFF.

This chain's CDR3 is CAISETVVGQGYQPQHF. The CDR3 region has the DNA TGTGCCATCAGTGAGACCGTAGTGGGACAGGGGTATCAGCCCCAGCATTTT. The J gene is TRBJ1-5, the V gene TRBV10-3; 10 positions match TRBD1. There are 17 residues in the CDR3. CDR1 and CDR2 from the germline V gene are ENHRY and SYGVKD. Trimming at V came to 2 bases and at J to 5 bases, leaving 9 bases not matched to a gene.

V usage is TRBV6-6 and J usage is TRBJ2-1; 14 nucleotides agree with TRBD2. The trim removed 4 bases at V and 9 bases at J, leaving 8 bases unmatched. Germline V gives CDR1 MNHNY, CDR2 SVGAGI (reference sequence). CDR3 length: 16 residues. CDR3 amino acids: CASSFAGTSGSVEQFF. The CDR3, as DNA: TGTGCCAGCAGTTTTGCCGGGACTAGCGGGAGTGTTGAGCAGTTCTTC.

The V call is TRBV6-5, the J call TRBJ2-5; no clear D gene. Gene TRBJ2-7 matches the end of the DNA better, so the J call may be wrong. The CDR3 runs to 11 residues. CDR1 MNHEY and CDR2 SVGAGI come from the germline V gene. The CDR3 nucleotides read TGTGCCAGCCCCTCCTGGTACGAGCAGTACTTC. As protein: CASPSWYEQYF.

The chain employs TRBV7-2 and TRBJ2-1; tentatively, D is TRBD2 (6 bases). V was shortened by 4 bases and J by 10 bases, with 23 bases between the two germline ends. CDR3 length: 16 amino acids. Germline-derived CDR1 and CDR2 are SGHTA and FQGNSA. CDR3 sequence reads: CASSSDGLRGRREQFF. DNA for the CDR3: TGTGCCAGCAGCTCAGACGGACTGCGGGGAAGAAGAGAGCAGTTCTTC.

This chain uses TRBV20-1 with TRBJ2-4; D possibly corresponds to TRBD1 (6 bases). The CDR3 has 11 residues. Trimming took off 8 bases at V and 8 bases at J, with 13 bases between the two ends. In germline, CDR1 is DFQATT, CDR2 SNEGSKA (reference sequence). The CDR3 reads CSPRDKHIQYF. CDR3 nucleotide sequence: TGCAGTCCGAGGGACAAGCACATTCAGTACTTC.

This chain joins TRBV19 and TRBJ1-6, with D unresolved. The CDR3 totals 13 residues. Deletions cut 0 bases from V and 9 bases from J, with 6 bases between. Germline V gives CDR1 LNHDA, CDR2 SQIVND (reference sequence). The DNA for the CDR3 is TGTGCCAGTAGTATAGAGGGGAGTTCACCCCTCCACTTT. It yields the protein CASSIEGSSPLHF.

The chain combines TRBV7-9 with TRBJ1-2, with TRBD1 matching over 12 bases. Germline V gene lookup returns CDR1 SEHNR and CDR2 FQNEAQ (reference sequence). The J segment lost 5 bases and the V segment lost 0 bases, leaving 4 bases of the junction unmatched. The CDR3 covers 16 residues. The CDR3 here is CASSLAGQGASYGYTF. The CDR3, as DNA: TGTGCCAGCAGCTTAGCGGGACAGGGGGCTTCTTATGGCTACACCTTC.

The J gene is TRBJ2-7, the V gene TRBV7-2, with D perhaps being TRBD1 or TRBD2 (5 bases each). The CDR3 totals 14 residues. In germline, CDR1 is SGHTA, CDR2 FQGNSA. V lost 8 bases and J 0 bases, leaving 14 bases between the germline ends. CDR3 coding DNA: TGTGCCAGCGCCTGGGACGGGACCTCCTACGAGCAGTACTTC. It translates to CASAWDGTSYEQYF.

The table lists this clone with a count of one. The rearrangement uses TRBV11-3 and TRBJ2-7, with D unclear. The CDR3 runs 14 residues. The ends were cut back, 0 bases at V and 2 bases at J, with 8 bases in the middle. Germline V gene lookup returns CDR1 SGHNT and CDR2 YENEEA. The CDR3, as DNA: TGTGCCAGCAGCTTAGACGAGTTCACCTACGAGCAGTACTTC. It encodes CASSLDEFTYEQYF.

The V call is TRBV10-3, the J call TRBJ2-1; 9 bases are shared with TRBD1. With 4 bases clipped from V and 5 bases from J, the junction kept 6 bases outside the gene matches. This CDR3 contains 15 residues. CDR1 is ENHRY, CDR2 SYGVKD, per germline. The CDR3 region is CAISGPGQGHNEQFF. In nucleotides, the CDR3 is TGTGCCATCAGTGGCCCGGGACAGGGCCACAATGAGCAGTTCTTC.

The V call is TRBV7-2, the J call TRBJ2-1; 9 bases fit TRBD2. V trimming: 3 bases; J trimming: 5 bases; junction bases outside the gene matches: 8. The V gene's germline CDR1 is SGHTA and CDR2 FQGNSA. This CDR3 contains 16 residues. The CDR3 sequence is CASSFPLAGINNEQFF. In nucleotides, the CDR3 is TGTGCCAGCAGCTTTCCCCTAGCGGGGATAAACAATGAGCAGTTCTTC.